The T cell receptor (beta chain) under discussion was sequenced for a study of blood T cell repertoires in COVID-19. Study-wide context: The study drew acute and convalescent COVID-19 samples from the United States, Italy and Spain. T cells, B-cell-depleted T cells, or PBMCs provided the cDNA or gDNA that served as material.

Original data processing: Estimation of nucleated cell counts was performed using reference gene primer amplification. The table came from immunoSEQ multiplex PCR; TCRdb's copy has only in-frame clones and leaves some out. V and J calls and clone size are those listed in that table; D and trimming were worked out from the DNA. Counted here are about 110,000 clones, approximately 80% occurring once; the ten biggest clones make up approximately 7.9%. The CDR3 runs 20 residues. Germline CDR1 LGHDT, CDR2 YNNKEL (reference sequence). Trimming took 2 bases from V and 2 from J; bases not matched to a gene: 17.

The TCR sequence derives from a woman older than 75 with active or convalescent COVID-19. The chain recombines TRBV3-1 (or the pseudogene TRBV3-2) with TRBJ2-3; 9 bases agree with TRBD2. Sequenced material: peripheral blood. The chain's CDR3 is CASSQFPSRAGGRDTDTQYF. CDR3 in DNA: TGTGCCAGCAGCCAATTCCCCTCCCGGGCGGGAGGGAGGGACACAGATACGCAGTATTTT.